The T cell receptor beta chain described here comes from a study of CD8 T cells in Susac syndrome. It was with random hexamers that roughly 0.5 to 1 ug RNA was reverse transcribed. TCRdb reanalysed the immunoSEQ multiplex PCR reads using MiXCR and keeps one entry per CDR3 protein. This repertoire shows some 170,000 distinct CDR3 sequences, around 93% found once; its top ten account for around 0.13%. TEMRA cells were FACS-enriched, and CD8+ and CD4+ T cells were isolated negatively. The receptor was isolated from a human donor in good health. Sequenced: CD4+ T cells from PBMCs.

This chain's CDR3 is CSAKGLHNEQFF. The CDR3 coding sequence is TGCAGTGCCAAGGGGCTACACAATGAGCAGTTCTTC. This chain uses TRBV20-1 with TRBJ2-1, with D possibly matching TRBD1 (5 bases). The CDR3 is 12 residues long. CDR1 and CDR2 (germline): DFQATT, SNEGSKA (reference sequence). Trimming removed 6 bases from V and 5 bases from J, with 11 bases in between.